This T cell receptor (beta chain) was sequenced during a study of blood T cell repertoires in COVID-19. As for the study in general: The United States, Italy and Spain supplied acute and convalescent COVID-19 samples. T cells, B-cell-depleted T cells, or PBMCs supplied cDNA or gDNA.

Trimming shortened V by 3 bases and J by 3 bases, and 6 bases separated the two germline ends. The CDR3 extends over 13 amino acids. The germline V gene encodes CDR1 MNHEY and CDR2 SMNVEV (reference sequence). A remark on this clone: This sample includes further DNA sequences coding for the same CDR3.

In the original analysis: How many nucleated cells were present was estimated from reference gene primer amplification. Profiled with immunoSEQ multiplex PCR; TCRdb holds only in-frame clones, not every one. Clone size and V and J calls were adopted from that table, with D and trimming inferred from the DNA. The table has 120,000 or so clones, under 85% seen once. This clonotype was obtained from a man in his sixties with acute or convalescent COVID-19. The chain uses TRBV27 and TRBJ2-1; D call uncertain. The sequencing input was peripheral blood. CDR3 in amino acids: CASSFVSYNEQFF. The CDR3 nucleotides are TGTGCCAGCAGTTTCGTCAGCTACAATGAGCAGTTCTTC.